The 19 T cell receptor beta chains below were found in one sample sequenced in a study of identical twins. TCRdb analysed the 5' RACE reads with MiXCR anew, one entry per CDR3 protein. Here the sample spans over 200,000 distinct CDR3 sequences, about 11% being singletons. The sample taken for sequencing was memory T cells sorted from blood. Receptors were obtained from a man aged 45-65 years in good health.

The chain has TRBV12-3 or TRBV12-4 and TRBJ2-1; unclear D gene. The CDR3 runs to 15 residues. The V and J ends lost 3 bases and 7 bases respectively, with 16 bases between them. The CDR3 reads CASSFALEVGNEQFF. CDR3 DNA: TGTGCCAGCAGTTTTGCGTTAGAGGTTGGAAATGAGCAGTTCTTC.

This clonotype was found a few times. This chain connects TRBV6-1 to TRBJ2-5; D call uncertain. The CDR3 loop spans 14 amino acids. Trimming pared 1 base from V and 1 base from J, leaving 7 bases between. Per the germline V gene, CDR1 is MNHNS and CDR2 is SASEGT. CDR3 DNA: TGTGCCAGCAGTGAAGTTAGGGTCCAAGAGACCCAGTACTTC. Translating gives CASSEVRVQETQYF.

This clonotype was seen more than once but under ten times. The rearrangement uses TRBV18 and TRBJ1-6; no definite D call. CDR1 KGHSH and CDR2 LQKENI come from the germline V gene. Trimming pared 1 base from V and 10 bases from J, leaving 11 bases between. The CDR3 extends over 14 amino acids. This chain's CDR3 is CASSPQGVDSPLHF. The CDR3 bases are TGTGCCAGCTCACCACAGGGAGTCGACTCACCCCTCCACTTT.

This clonotype was counted many times. The V call is TRBV20-1, the J call TRBJ2-3; 7 bases are shared with TRBD2. Losses at the gene ends were 0 bases for V and 2 bases for J; bases not matched to a gene: 5. Germline V CDR1 and CDR2: DFQATT, SNEGSKA (reference sequence). The CDR3 spans 15 residues. This CDR3 reads CSARDGTKSTDTQYF. The CDR3 DNA follows: TGCAGTGCTAGAGATGGGACTAAATCCACAGATACGCAGTATTTT.

This clonotype occurred a few times. The J gene is TRBJ1-1, the V gene TRBV20-1; D unclear. V lost 1 base and J 0 bases, leaving 3 bases between the germline ends. CDR3 length equals 12 residues. Germline lookup yields CDR1 DFQATT and CDR2 SNEGSKA (reference sequence). This chain's CDR3 is CSARVVNTEAFF. DNA for the CDR3: TGCAGTGCTAGAGTCGTGAACACTGAAGCTTTCTTT.

There are many counts of this clonotype. The chain carries TRBV20-1 and TRBJ2-7; weak D call: TRBD2 (6 bases). The CDR3 consists of 14 residues. The germline gives CDR1 DFQATT, CDR2 SNEGSKA (reference sequence). The V and J ends lost 3 bases and 3 bases respectively, with 15 bases between them. CDR3 nucleotides: TGCAGTGCTAGGAACACGGAGGGCCTCTACGAGCAGTACTTC. Amino acids: CSARNTEGLYEQYF.

This clonotype has at least ten counts. This sequence joins TRBV5-1 and TRBJ2-5; tentative D call: TRBD1 (5 bases). CDR1 is SGHRS, CDR2 YFSETQ, per germline. V lost 0 bases, J lost 4 bases, and 10 bases lay in between. The CDR3 runs to 14 residues. The CDR3 loop is CASSLEGHLETQYF. The CDR3 nucleotides read TGCGCCAGCAGCTTGGAAGGACATCTAGAGACCCAGTACTTC.

This clonotype was seen many times. The rearrangement uses TRBV29-1 and TRBJ1-1, with D possibly matching TRBD1 (6 bases). CDR1 SQVTM and CDR2 ANQGSEA come from the germline V gene. The CDR3 spans 13 residues. V lost 3 bases to trimming and J lost 5 bases, with 13 bases between them. The CDR3, as DNA: TGCAGCGTTGACGGGGGGCCTGGGACTGAAGCTTTCTTT. This encodes CSVDGGPGTEAFF.

V is TRBV6-2 or TRBV6-3 and J is TRBJ2-3; D is possibly TRBD1 (5 bases). The V and J ends lost 6 bases and 5 bases respectively, with 6 bases between them. The CDR3 runs to 11 residues. Germline CDR1 is MNHEY and CDR2 is SVGEGT. CDR3 sequence reads: CASRTGDTQYF. The CDR3 DNA reads TGTGCCAGCAGAACAGGAGATACGCAGTATTTT.

This clonotype was observed a few times. This sequence joins TRBV6-2 or TRBV6-3 and TRBJ2-3; 10 nucleotides match TRBD1. J gave up 2 bases and V 2 bases, and 13 bases lay outside the gene matches. CDR3 size: 19 residues. Germline-derived CDR1 and CDR2 are MNHEY and SVGEGT. For the CDR3, the DNA is TGTGCCAGCAGTTACAGGGGACAGGGGTGGCTAAAAAACACAGATACGCAGTATTTT. As protein: CASSYRGQGWLKNTDTQYF.

Of note for this clonotype: A much larger clone differs from this one at a single base, so this may be a read error. The rearrangement uses TRBV10-3 and TRBJ2-1, with D possibly being TRBD2 (6 bases). Trimming stripped 7 bases from V and 5 bases from J, with 15 bases between. Germline V gene lookup returns CDR1 ENHRY and CDR2 SYGVKD. The CDR3 loop spans 14 amino acids. This CDR3 is CAITSSAGNNEQFF. For the CDR3, the DNA is TGTGCCATCACTTCTAGCGCGGGTAACAATGAGCAGTTCTTC.

The J gene is TRBJ2-3, the V gene TRBV10-3, with 7 bases that match TRBD1. The CDR3 extends over 15 amino acids. The J segment lost 0 bases and the V segment lost 6 bases, leaving 6 bases of the junction unmatched. Germline CDR1 reads ENHRY; CDR2 reads SYGVKD. This CDR3 reads CAIREQGISTDTQYF. The CDR3 DNA reads as TGTGCCATCAGGGAACAGGGGATAAGCACAGATACGCAGTATTTT.

This clonotype was recorded a few times. This chain connects TRBV5-1 to TRBJ1-4; D uncertain. The germline V and J ends were trimmed by 0 bases and 7 bases, with 10 bases remaining between them. The germline V gene encodes CDR1 SGHRS and CDR2 YFSETQ. The CDR3 has 14 residues. The DNA for the CDR3 is TGCGCCAGCAGCTTGGAGTCCCGGAGTGAAAAACTGTTTTTT. This translates into CASSLESRSEKLFF.

This clonotype was counted between two and nine times. The rearrangement links TRBV19 to TRBJ2-4; 7 nucleotides agree with TRBD1. CDR3 length equals 13 residues. Losses at the gene ends were 0 bases for V and 9 bases for J; bases not matched to a gene: 2. The germline gives CDR1 LNHDA, CDR2 SQIVND (reference sequence). The chain's CDR3 is CASSIDRGSIQYF. CDR3 DNA sequence: TGTGCCAGTAGTATAGACAGGGGGAGCATTCAGTACTTC.

This clonotype was counted only a few times. This chain joins TRBV9 and TRBJ2-7; 13 bases are shared with TRBD2. The CDR3 has 19 amino acids. Trimming took 5 bases from V and 0 from J; bases not matched to a gene: 14. Germline CDR1 and CDR2: SGDLS and YYNGEE. CDR3 amino acids: CASSNTGLAGSGLSYEQYF. DNA of the CDR3: TGTGCCAGCAGTAACACGGGACTAGCGGGATCGGGTCTCTCCTACGAGCAGTACTTC.

Many counts were recorded for this clonotype. The chain uses TRBV5-1 and TRBJ1-1; D not certain. The CDR3 loop spans 14 amino acids. In germline, CDR1 is SGHRS, CDR2 YFSETQ. The V gene lost 2 bases and the J gene lost 1 base, with 9 bases spanning the gap. In nucleotides, the CDR3 is TGCGCCAGCAGCTTTTTAGCAACGAACACTGAAGCTTTCTTT. Protein product: CASSFLATNTEAFF.

This clonotype showed up many times. The chain is built from TRBV12-3 or TRBV12-4 and TRBJ2-1; D gene uncertain. The V and J ends lost 3 bases and 15 bases respectively, with 15 bases between them. The length of the CDR3 is 12 residues. The CDR3 nucleotides read TGTGCCAGCAGTTTTTCCCGGACCGAAGGGTTCTTC. It encodes CASSFSRTEGFF.

The chain carries TRBV24-1 and TRBJ2-7; TRBD2 matches at 15 bases. CDR1 is KGHDR and CDR2 is SFDVKD in the germline V gene. CDR3 length: 16 amino acids. V shed 7 bases and J 3 bases; nucleotides not matched to a gene: 6. The CDR3 DNA reads TGTGCCACCAGCCCGGGACTAGCGGGGGGTGTCTACGAGCAGTACTTC. Translating gives CATSPGLAGGVYEQYF.

The rearrangement links TRBV6-5 to TRBJ2-3; TRBD1 matches at 9 bases. Trimming removed 4 bases from V and 1 base from J; junction bases left unmatched: 6. The CDR3 consists of 16 residues. Germline-derived CDR1 and CDR2 are MNHEY and SVGAGI. CDR3 sequence reads: CASSLTGGIGTDTQYF. The CDR3 DNA reads TGTGCCAGCAGTTTAACAGGGGGCATTGGCACAGATACGCAGTATTTT.